Below are 21 T cell receptor beta chains sequenced from a single sample in a study of response to subunit inactivated influenza vaccine. TCRdb re-called the RT-PCR reads with MiXCR, one entry per CDR3 protein. Of 650,000 to 800,000 distinct CDR3 sequences detected, around 13% appear once; the ten largest clones hold approximately 7%. The material was PBMCs from blood, obtained less than 15 days before vaccination. These receptors came from a man aged 50 to 59 who received an inactivated influenza vaccine.

This clonotype was seen more than once but under ten times. The chain links TRBV7-2 to TRBJ2-3, with D hard to call. The CDR3 is made up of 16 amino acids. V was clipped by 5 bases and J by 2 bases, with 17 bases between them. Looked up from germline, CDR1 is SGHTA and CDR2 is FQGNSA. The CDR3: CASSAQHARITDTQYF. CDR3 DNA sequence: TGTGCCAGCAGCGCCCAACACGCACGAATCACAGATACGCAGTATTTT.

Many counts were recorded for this clonotype. The genes are TRBV7-9 and TRBJ2-1; possibly TRBD1 or TRBD2 for D (5 bases each). V was trimmed by 8 bases and J by 8 bases, leaving 10 bases between them. The CDR3 covers 11 residues. The germline CDR1 and CDR2 sequences are SEHNR and FQNEAQ (reference sequence). This chain's CDR3 is CASRGKDEQFF. The CDR3 DNA is TGTGCCAGCCGGGGCAAGGATGAGCAGTTCTTC.

This chain uses TRBV7-3 with TRBJ2-3, with 7 bases that match TRBD2. Germline V CDR1 and CDR2: SGHTA, FQGTGA. Trimming at V came to 3 bases and at J to 4 bases, leaving 16 bases not matched to a gene. The CDR3 is 18 amino acids. DNA for the CDR3: TGTGCCAGCAGCTTGCGGGGGAGGCCAACCCAAGAGGCAGATACGCAGTATTTT. Protein sequence: CASSLRGRPTQEADTQYF.

The chain carries TRBV15 and TRBJ1-1; D unresolved. Germline CDR1 LNHNV, CDR2 YYDKDF (reference sequence). Trimming took 8 bases from V and 5 from J, leaving 18 bases between them. The CDR3 loop spans 14 amino acids. The CDR3 sequence is CATAKGFGRTEAFF. DNA for the CDR3: TGTGCCACCGCCAAGGGTTTTGGTCGTACTGAAGCTTTCTTT.

This chain connects TRBV29-1 to TRBJ2-7; weak D call: TRBD1 (6 bases). Germline CDR1 and CDR2: SQVTM and ANQGSEA. The CDR3 runs to 16 residues. Trimming shortened V by 6 bases and J by 2 bases, and 23 bases separated the two germline ends. The CDR3 is CSVSDRGIRPPYEQYF. The CDR3 bases are TGCAGCGTGAGTGATAGGGGGATTCGGCCCCCCTACGAGCAGTACTTC.

The chain joins TRBV6-1 to TRBJ2-7, with D perhaps matching TRBD1 (5 bases). Germline V gives CDR1 MNHNS, CDR2 SASEGT. The germline V and J ends were trimmed by 6 bases and 0 bases, with 15 bases remaining between them. CDR3 length: 15 amino acids. The CDR3 nucleotides are TGTGCCAGCAGCCCTGACAGTAGGAGCTCCTACGAGCAGTACTTC. Translating gives CASSPDSRSSYEQYF.

V is TRBV7-9 and J is TRBJ1-4; D possibly corresponds to TRBD1 (5 bases). Per the germline V gene, CDR1 is SEHNR and CDR2 is FQNEAQ (reference sequence). The CDR3 totals 16 residues. With 2 bases removed from V and 3 bases from J, the gap between germline ends came to 13 bases. The CDR3 region has the DNA TGTGCCAGCAGCTTAAACCGGGGCGAAGCTAATGAAAAACTGTTTTTT. It is translated as CASSLNRGEANEKLFF. The whole variable domain, remainder taken from reference TRBV7-9 and TRBJ1-4, is DTGVSQNPRHKITKRGQNVTFRCDPISEHNRLYWYRQTLGQGPEFLTYFQNEAQLEKSRLLSDRFSAERPKGSFSTLEIQRTEQGDSAMYLCASSLNRGEANEKLFFGSGTQLSVL.

The V gene is TRBV27, the J gene TRBJ1-6, with D possibly being TRBD1 (6 bases). Trimming took 6 bases from V and 9 from J, leaving 18 bases between them. Germline assignment: CDR1 MNHEY and CDR2 SMNVEV (reference sequence). There are 15 residues in the CDR3. DNA of the CDR3: TGTGCCAGCAGCCCCAGGCAGGGGAAGGCTTCACCCCTCCACTTT. Protein sequence: CASSPRQGKASPLHF.

The chain has TRBV5-6 and TRBJ2-7; D remains unclear. V was pared by 3 bases and J by 6 bases, with 16 bases between. CDR1 and CDR2 from the germline V gene are SGHDT and YYEEEE. This CDR3 comprises 14 residues. The CDR3 protein is CASSSDPSAFEQYF. Here the CDR3 DNA reads TGTGCCAGCAGCTCGGACCCTTCAGCTTTCGAGCAGTACTTC.

The chain is built from TRBV5-1 and TRBJ2-1; 8 bases map to TRBD1. Per germline, CDR1 SGHRS and CDR2 YFSETQ. The CDR3 totals 13 residues. The V segment lost 4 bases and the J segment 8 bases; nucleotides outside the gene matches: 5. CDR3 in amino acids: CASSPGQGYEQFF. The CDR3 DNA follows: TGCGCCAGCAGCCCCGGACAGGGCTATGAGCAGTTCTTC.

The chain links TRBV28 to TRBJ1-4; TRBD1 might be the D (5 bases). Germline V lookup: CDR1 MDHEN, CDR2 SYDVKM. The CDR3 extends over 14 amino acids. V was trimmed by 0 bases and J by 13 bases, leaving 15 bases between them. The CDR3 sequence is CASSLWGTGLGLFF. The CDR3 DNA follows: TGTGCCAGCAGTTTATGGGGGACGGGCTTAGGACTGTTTTTT.

This clonotype was recorded a few times. The chain is built from TRBV24-1 and TRBJ2-2; 9 bases line up with TRBD2. V lost 6 bases, J lost 2 bases, and 0 bases stayed unmatched. Looked up from germline, CDR1 is KGHDR and CDR2 is SFDVKD. The CDR3 loop spans 14 amino acids. This chain's CDR3 is CATSLAGNTGELFF. CDR3 DNA: TGTGCCACCAGTCTAGCGGGAAACACCGGGGAGCTGTTTTTT.

The V gene is TRBV2, the J gene TRBJ2-5; D not certain. V gave up 0 bases and J gave up 4 bases, with 9 bases separating them. CDR1 is SNHLY and CDR2 is FYNNEI in the germline V gene. This CDR3 is built from 14 residues. CDR3 coding DNA: TGTGCCAGCAGTGAAGCAATACCGGGAGAGACCCAGTACTTC. This codes for CASSEAIPGETQYF.

This clonotype appeared many times. The rearrangement joins TRBV7-2 to TRBJ2-2; TRBD1 matches 8 bases. CDR1 and CDR2 (germline): SGHTA, FQGNSA. The CDR3 sequence is 17 residues long. J was trimmed by 0 bases and V by 5 bases; bases with no gene match: 8. The CDR3 reads CASSPPGQVANTGELFF. The CDR3, as DNA: TGTGCCAGCAGCCCCCCGGGACAGGTTGCGAACACCGGGGAGCTGTTTTTT.

This clonotype was detected ten times or more. The chain employs TRBV7-2 and TRBJ2-5, with D unclear. Germline CDR1 and CDR2: SGHTA and FQGNSA. CDR3 length equals 15 residues. The germline V and J ends were trimmed by 1 base and 1 base, with 10 bases remaining between them. CDR3: CASSLGPWGQETQYF. The CDR3 DNA reads as TGTGCCAGCAGCTTAGGACCCTGGGGCCAAGAGACCCAGTACTTC.

This clonotype occurred a few times. The chain couples TRBV30 to TRBJ1-1, with TRBD1 as a possible D gene (6 bases). Germline lookup yields CDR1 GTSNPN and CDR2 SVGIG (reference sequence). Trimming took off 2 bases at V and 4 bases at J, with 11 bases between the two ends. This CDR3 comprises 13 residues. CDR3 bases: TGTGCCTGGAGTACAGGGTTGGCCACTGAAGCTTTCTTT. It specifies CAWSTGLATEAFF.

This chain uses TRBV6-1 with TRBJ2-2; 9 bases fit TRBD1. The CDR3 covers 18 residues. V shed 4 bases, J shed 5 bases, and the junction held 14 bases outside the gene matches. CDR1 MNHNS and CDR2 SASEGT come from the germline V gene. The CDR3 loop is CASSAISLQGAGTGELFF. The CDR3 bases are TGTGCCAGCAGTGCAATATCTTTACAGGGGGCGGGTACCGGGGAGCTGTTTTTT.

This clonotype was picked up a small number of times. The chain has TRBV12-3 or TRBV12-4 and TRBJ1-1; TRBD1 is a possible D gene (5 bases). The CDR3 totals 15 residues. The V end lost 7 bases, the J end lost 3 bases, and 18 bases lay between the germline ends. The chain's CDR3 is CASILGGGTDTEAFF. For the CDR3, the DNA is TGTGCCAGCATCCTAGGTGGCGGGACCGACACTGAAGCTTTCTTT.

The chain couples TRBV9 to TRBJ2-1; D could derive from TRBD1 or TRBD2 (5 bases each). V lost 4 bases, J lost 3 bases, and 11 bases lay in between. The germline gives CDR1 SGDLS, CDR2 YYNGEE. The CDR3 extends over 14 amino acids. DNA for the CDR3: TGTGCCAGCAGCCAGGGAGATCTCTACAATGAGCAGTTCTTC. Protein: CASSQGDLYNEQFF.

This clonotype was seen ten or more times. CDR3 loop: CSVGAQGTEAFF. The CDR3 coding sequence is TGCAGCGTTGGAGCCCAAGGCACTGAAGCTTTCTTT. This sequence joins TRBV29-1 and TRBJ1-1; D is unresolved. CDR1 is SQVTM and CDR2 is ANQGSEA in the germline V gene. The V end was cut by 4 bases, the J end by 4 bases, with 10 bases between. CDR3 length equals 12 residues.

This chain uses TRBV7-2 with TRBJ2-7; TRBD1 aligns across 8 bases. Germline V CDR1 and CDR2: SGHTA, FQGNSA. The CDR3 runs 15 residues. Trimming cost V 6 bases and J 3 bases; bases outside gene matches: 10. For the CDR3, the DNA is TGTGCCAGCAGTACCGGGACAGGTTTAGTCTACGAGCAGTACTTC. Its translation is CASSTGTGLVYEQYF.